This T cell receptor (beta chain) appears in the sequencing data of a study of T cells in Graves' hyperthyroidism and ophthalmopathy. The germline gives CDR1 MDHEN, CDR2 SYDVKM. The CDR3 consists of 19 residues. Trimming removed 1 base at V and 0 bases at J, with 19 bases between. The TCR beta CDR3 regions underwent amplification using RNA transcripts as the source. HTBI primers were the set used in a first-round RT-PCR of the TCR CDR3. Using its own MiXCR run on the multiplex PCR reads, TCRdb lists one record per CDR3 protein. The sample lists fewer than 550,000 distinct CDR3 sequences; roughly 14% were seen once. Cells are PBMCs isolated from around 9.4 ml of fresh blood. Study-wide results and caveats: A model using 13 V-J features told ophthalmopathy apart from stable hyperthyroidism.

This clonotype was detected ten times or more. Its target is not known. The TCR sequence derives from a woman between 18 and 29 years old with Graves' hyperthyroidism. The chain links TRBV28 to TRBJ1-3, with no clear D. The sequencing input was blood. The CDR3 loop reads CASSLSGLLRAFSGNTIYF. CDR3 nucleotide sequence: TGTGCCAGCAGTTTATCCGGACTACTCCGGGCCTTCTCTGGAAACACCATATATTTT.